Detailed here is one T cell receptor beta chain. The CDR3 has 16 residues. Germline CDR1 reads SGHRS; CDR2 reads YFSETQ. The sample is drawn from a study of T cells expressing NK-cell markers. TCRdb re-called the 5' RACE reads and shows each CDR3 protein once, DNA omitted. Its table records fewer than 550,000 distinct CDR3 sequences. Input material: blood T cells: a sorted CD56 or NKG2C T cell subset, CD4+ or CD8+ T cells, or bulk PBMC T cells (not recorded which). The TCR comes from a woman aged 50 to 65 in good health. The chain carries TRBV5-1 and TRBJ2-3; the D call from TCRdb, TRBD2, cannot be confirmed without DNA. The CDR3 region is CASSVHGLAGTDTQYF. Combining the CDR3 with reference TRBV5-1 and TRBJ2-3 gives the whole variable domain KAGVTQTPRYLIKTRGQQVTLSCSPISGHRSVSWYQQTPGQGLQFLFEYFSETQRNKGNFPGRFSGRQFSNSRSEMNVSTLELGDSALYLCASSVHGLAGTDTQYFGPGTRLTVL.